This note documents a single TCR beta chain sequence. Its antigen is unidentified. Just one base apart from a much larger clone, this may be a read error. Germline V gives CDR1 LGHNA, CDR2 YNFKEQ. This CDR3 has 13 amino acids. Memory CD4+ T cells were sorted as CD4+CD45RO+CD25- cells. Study-wide findings and caveats: In terms of TCR gene usage, tumor memory CD4+ T cells clustered together with blood and lymph node memory CD4+ cells, as well as with lymph node naive CD4+ cells. Greatest tumor Treg TCR overlap was with tumor naive CD4+ cells. Larger-cohort validation covered only one TCR beta V-J rearrangement.

TCRdb passed the 5' RACE reads through MiXCR, listing each CDR3 protein once. This sample has 30,000 or so distinct CDR3 sequences; roughly 24% occur once, and the top ten carry more than 3.5%. This sequence was found in a female donor with breast cancer. Sequenced input: memory CD4+ T cells sorted from blood. Subset described: memory CD4+ T cells, CD4+CD45RO+CD25-. The chain joins TRBV4-2 to TRBJ1-5; no reliable D call. Here the CDR3 reads CAGSSLSNQPQHF. The CDR3 nucleotides read TGTGCCGGCAGCTCCCTGAGCAATCAGCCCCAGCATTTT.